Below, 26 T cell receptor beta chains from the same sample are listed, as sequenced in a study of CD8 T cells in ankylosing spondylitis. One entry per CDR3 protein results from TCRdb running MiXCR on the 5' RACE reads. The data show about 340,000 distinct CDR3 sequences, with approximately 20% seen just once and roughly 13% held by the top ten. The sample was blood, either unsorted or a sorted T cell fraction (not recorded which). The receptor source for this set is a male donor with ankylosing spondylitis or in good health (not recorded which).

This clonotype was observed a few times. The chain couples TRBV12-3 or TRBV12-4 to TRBJ2-5, with D unresolved. The CDR3 covers 15 residues. V lost 3 bases and J 2 bases, leaving 13 bases between the germline ends. CDR3 sequence reads: CASSFRLDIQETQYF. As DNA, the CDR3 is TGTGCCAGCAGTTTTAGGTTGGATATACAAGAGACCCAGTACTTC.

DNA for the CDR3: TGTGCCAGCTCACCACCTACTAGCGGACAAGAGACCCAGTACTTC. Protein product: CASSPPTSGQETQYF. The rearrangement links TRBV18 to TRBJ2-5; TRBD2 agrees at 8 bases. The CDR3 covers 15 residues. From germline, CDR1 is KGHSH and CDR2 LQKENI. Trimming removed 0 bases from V and 2 bases from J; junction bases left unmatched: 2.

The J gene is TRBJ2-3, the V gene TRBV11-2; perhaps TRBD1 as D (6 bases). The CDR3 totals 17 residues. Germline V gives CDR1 SGHAT, CDR2 FQNNGV. V was trimmed by 2 bases and J by 2 bases, leaving 17 bases between them. The CDR3 region has the DNA TGTGCCAGCAGCTTAATTAGCACAGGGTTGGCCACAGATACGCAGTATTTT. Translating it yields CASSLISTGLATDTQYF.

This clonotype has just a few counts. This chain joins TRBV11-2 and TRBJ2-7; tentatively, D is TRBD1 or TRBD2 (5 bases each). V dropped 3 bases and J dropped 2 bases, with 11 bases sitting between them. Germline values: CDR1 SGHAT, CDR2 FQNNGV. The length of the CDR3 is 14 residues. The CDR3 is CASSFGTLAYEQYF. The CDR3 DNA reads TGTGCCAGCAGCTTCGGGACGTTAGCCTACGAGCAGTACTTC. The full variable domain, with the rest looked up from reference TRBV11-2 and TRBJ2-7, is EAGVAQSPRYKIIEKRQSVAFWCNPISGHATLYWYQQILGQGPKLLIQFQNNGVVDDSQLPKDRFSAERLKGVDSTLKIQPAKLEDSAVYLCASSFGTLAYEQYFGPGTRLTVT.

The chain joins TRBV5-6 to TRBJ1-2; unclear D gene. Germline loops: CDR1 SGHDT, CDR2 YYEEEE. V was trimmed by 4 bases and J by 8 bases, leaving 21 bases between them. This CDR3 is built from 15 residues. CDR3 DNA sequence: TGTGCCAGCAGCGGCAAGACGGATGATTATGTAGGCTACACCTTC. Amino acid sequence: CASSGKTDDYVGYTF. Full variable domain (remainder filled in from reference TRBV5-6 and TRBJ1-2): DAGVTQSPTHLIKTRGQQVTLRCSPKSGHDTVSWYQQALGQGPQFIFQYYEEEERQRGNFPDRFSGHQFPNYSSELNVNALLLGDSALYLCASSGKTDDYVGYTFGSGTRLTVV.

The chain recombines TRBV7-9 with TRBJ2-5; 8 bases line up with TRBD1. The CDR3 runs 14 residues. Germline CDR1 SEHNR, CDR2 FQNEAQ (reference sequence). J was trimmed by 6 bases and V by 7 bases; bases with no gene match: 10. The CDR3 sequence is CASNTDRDVKTQYF. The CDR3, as DNA: TGTGCCAGCAACACGGACAGGGATGTAAAGACCCAGTACTTC.

The chain has TRBV7-9 and TRBJ2-5; D tentatively fits TRBD1 or TRBD2 (5 bases each). The germline V and J ends were trimmed by 2 bases and 3 bases, with 13 bases remaining between them. This CDR3 contains 15 residues. Germline V gene sequence: CDR1 SEHNR, CDR2 FQNEAQ (reference sequence). The CDR3 DNA sequence: TGTGCCAGCAGCTTAAGTGAGGGGTTCAAAGAGACCCAGTACTTC. Translating gives CASSLSEGFKETQYF.

V usage is TRBV30 and J usage is TRBJ2-1; D unresolved. Germline assignment: CDR1 GTSNPN and CDR2 SVGIG (reference sequence). Trimming pared 6 bases from V and 6 bases from J, leaving 12 bases between. CDR3 length equals 12 residues. CDR3 in amino acids: CACGSEGNEQFF. The DNA of the CDR3 is TGTGCCTGCGGAAGTGAAGGCAATGAGCAGTTCTTC.

This clonotype was recorded a few times. The rearrangement uses TRBV12-3 or TRBV12-4 and TRBJ1-2; no definite D call. Trimming removed 4 bases at V and 0 bases at J, with 9 bases between. The CDR3 is made up of 14 amino acids. CDR3 bases: TGTGCCAGCAGTTCGATAGAATCTAACTATGGCTACACCTTC. It yields the protein CASSSIESNYGYTF.

This clonotype has more than one count but fewer than ten. In DNA form, the CDR3 reads TGTGCCACTATAGCGGGGGACTCCTACGAGCAGTACTTC. It specifies CATIAGDSYEQYF. The J gene is TRBJ2-7, the V gene TRBV10-3, with 9 bases fitting TRBD2. Germline V lookup: CDR1 ENHRY, CDR2 SYGVKD. Trimming removed 10 bases from V and 0 bases from J; junction bases left unmatched: 4. The CDR3 is 13 residues long.

This chain links TRBV7-8 with TRBJ1-1, with D possibly TRBD1 on 5 matching bases. The CDR3 has 15 amino acids. Germline lookup yields CDR1 SGHVS and CDR2 FQNEAQ. V lost 4 bases and J lost 0, with 12 bases in between. The CDR3 here is CASSSSGVLNTEAFF. Written as DNA, the CDR3 is TGTGCCAGCAGCTCCTCGGGGGTTTTGAACACTGAAGCTTTCTTT.

The CDR3 DNA follows: TGTGCCAGCAGCCAAGATGAGGGCAATCAGCCCCAGCATTTT. As protein: CASSQDEGNQPQHF. The chain links TRBV4-2 to TRBJ1-5; D uncertain. The germline gives CDR1 LGHNA, CDR2 YNFKEQ. Deletions cut 0 bases from V and 2 bases from J, with 5 bases between. The CDR3 has 14 residues.

The chain has TRBV4-1 and TRBJ2-1; no definite D call. V lost 1 base and J 0 bases, leaving 7 bases between the germline ends. CDR3 length: 15 amino acids. The V gene's germline CDR1 is MGHRA and CDR2 YSYEKL. The CDR3: CASSQGDNSYNEQFF. CDR3 nucleotides: TGCGCCAGCAGCCAAGGGGATAACTCCTACAATGAGCAGTTCTTC.

V usage is TRBV12-3 or TRBV12-4 and J usage is TRBJ2-3, with unresolved D. The CDR3 consists of 13 residues. Trimming removed 1 base from V and 2 bases from J, with 4 bases in between. CDR3 region: CASSLETTDTQYF. DNA for the CDR3: TGTGCCAGCAGTTTAGAGACCACAGATACGCAGTATTTT.

This sequence joins TRBV15 and TRBJ2-7, with 8 bases matching TRBD1. Germline CDR1 LNHNV, CDR2 YYDKDF (reference sequence). The CDR3 runs 14 residues. V trimming: 0 bases; J trimming: 7 bases; junction bases outside the gene matches: 5. The CDR3 spells CATSRDRGLREQYF. The CDR3 DNA follows: TGTGCCACCAGCAGAGACAGGGGGCTTCGAGAGCAGTACTTC.

This clonotype was counted many times. The V and J genes are TRBV12-3 or TRBV12-4 and TRBJ2-7; D gene uncertain. The CDR3 contains 16 residues. V lost 0 bases to trimming and J lost 2 bases, with 14 bases between them. CDR3 sequence: CASSLAGSDPAYEQYF. The CDR3 region has the DNA TGTGCCAGCAGTTTAGCGGGCAGCGATCCTGCCTACGAGCAGTACTTC.

The chain carries TRBV13 and TRBJ2-5, with 10 bases aligning to TRBD1. The CDR3 consists of 18 residues. Germline V CDR1 and CDR2: PRHDT, FYEKMQ (reference sequence). Trimming took 1 base from V and 5 from J; bases not matched to a gene: 13. The CDR3 loop reads CASSLVLATDRGLETQYF. CDR3 DNA sequence: TGTGCCAGCAGCTTAGTCCTGGCTACGGACAGGGGGTTGGAGACCCAGTACTTC.

This clonotype occurred a few times. This chain links TRBV5-6 with TRBJ2-3; 14 bases map to TRBD2. Per the germline V gene, CDR1 is SGHDT and CDR2 is YYEEEE. V shed 4 bases, J shed 2 bases, and the junction held 3 bases outside the gene matches. The CDR3 loop spans 16 amino acids. CDR3 in amino acids: CASSGTSGGTTDTQYF. The CDR3 DNA follows: TGTGCCAGCAGCGGGACTAGCGGGGGAACCACAGATACGCAGTATTTT.

The sample holds one count of this clonotype. This chain connects TRBV2 to TRBJ2-1, with TRBD2 matching over 8 bases. CDR1 is SNHLY, CDR2 FYNNEI, per germline. The J segment lost 0 bases and the V segment lost 7 bases, leaving 14 bases of the junction unmatched. The length of the CDR3 is 18 residues. CDR3 region: CASTPKFLSGSSYNEQFF. CDR3 DNA: TGTGCCAGCACCCCCAAATTTTTAAGCGGGAGCTCCTACAATGAGCAGTTCTTC.

This clonotype came up a few times. The rearrangement uses TRBV28 and TRBJ1-6; tentatively, D is TRBD1 (5 bases). This CDR3 is 15 amino acids long. V shed 7 bases and J shed 9 bases, with 19 bases lying between them. Germline-derived CDR1 and CDR2 are MDHEN and SYDVKM. The CDR3 DNA follows: TGTGCCAGCACCCCCCCCACGGGGCTAACTTCACCCCTCCACTTT. As protein: CASTPPTGLTSPLHF.

This chain uses TRBV12-3 or TRBV12-4 with TRBJ2-5; D may be TRBD1 (6 bases). Trimming removed 4 bases from V and 0 bases from J, with 18 bases in between. This CDR3 is 17 amino acids long. This CDR3 is CASSSPAGVEDQETQYF. CDR3 nucleotide sequence: TGTGCCAGCAGTTCCCCCGCAGGGGTGGAGGACCAAGAGACCCAGTACTTC.

The chain joins TRBV4-2 to TRBJ2-1, with D possibly TRBD1 on 5 matching bases. Trimming stripped 1 base from V and 8 bases from J, with 12 bases between. Germline assignment: CDR1 LGHNA and CDR2 YNFKEQ. The CDR3 has 14 residues. This chain's CDR3 is CASSQVGARDEQFF. The CDR3 nucleotides read TGTGCCAGCAGCCAAGTTGGGGCCCGGGATGAGCAGTTCTTC.

The V gene is TRBV6-5, the J gene TRBJ2-1, with D perhaps TRBD2 (7 bases). The CDR3 is 15 amino acids. Germline values: CDR1 MNHEY, CDR2 SVGAGI. V gave up 1 base and J gave up 5 bases, with 12 bases separating them. This CDR3 reads CASSYFEGGNNEQFF. CDR3 nucleotides: TGTGCCAGCAGTTACTTCGAGGGGGGGAACAATGAGCAGTTCTTC.

The rearrangement uses TRBV12-3 or TRBV12-4 and TRBJ2-1; D possibly corresponds to TRBD1 (5 bases). The CDR3 totals 16 residues. Trimming left V 3 bases short and J 5 bases short, with 17 bases between. In DNA form, the CDR3 reads TGTGCCAGCAGTTTTGGTACCCTGACAGATAACAATGAGCAGTTCTTC. Protein sequence: CASSFGTLTDNNEQFF.

The chain joins TRBV12-3 or TRBV12-4 to TRBJ2-2; TRBD2 aligns across 7 bases. With V trimmed by 6 bases and J by 2 bases, 3 bases remained unmatched. The CDR3 is made up of 14 amino acids. CDR3 nucleotide sequence: TGTGCCAGCAGGCGGGACTATAACACCGGGGAGCTGTTTTTT. Protein product: CASRRDYNTGELFF.

The chain carries TRBV4-1 and TRBJ2-3; weak D call: TRBD2 (6 bases). Germline-derived CDR1 and CDR2 are MGHRA and YSYEKL. This CDR3 has 16 amino acids. Trimming took off 0 bases at V and 2 bases at J, with 12 bases between the two ends. CDR3 in amino acids: CASSQDSGLVTDTQYF. The CDR3 coding sequence is TGCGCCAGCAGCCAAGATTCGGGACTTGTCACAGATACGCAGTATTTT.